The rows below give T cell receptor beta chains drawn from one sample of a study of identical twins. TCRdb passed the 5' RACE reads through MiXCR, listing each CDR3 protein once. The sample shows approximately 260,000 distinct CDR3 sequences, over 13% of them seen only once. The specimen was memory (CD45RO+) T cells sorted from blood. The receptors come from a woman between 18 and 30 years old in good health. CDR3s leave out the opening cysteine and the closing phenylalanine or tryptophan.

v_call: TRBV20-1; j_call: TRBJ2-3; cdr3_aa: SAYPPGSDTQY
v_call: TRBV5-1; j_call: TRBJ2-1; cdr3_aa: ASSLGRHGRDNEQF
v_call: TRBV18; j_call: TRBJ2-3; cdr3_aa: ASSPVGPSGWRDTQY
v_call: TRBV6-5; j_call: TRBJ2-7; cdr3_aa: ASIDPQQY
v_call: TRBV7-2; j_call: TRBJ1-1; cdr3_aa: ASSLLTGVTEAF
v_call: TRBV20-1; j_call: TRBJ2-1; cdr3_aa: SAKGLAGATHYNEQF
v_call: TRBV7-8; j_call: TRBJ2-7; cdr3_aa: ASSASGRARVYEQY
v_call: TRBV7-6; j_call: TRBJ1-6; cdr3_aa: ASSSKPGQKNSPLH
v_call: TRBV2; j_call: TRBJ1-3; cdr3_aa: ASHPYGAGGNTIY
v_call: TRBV5-1; j_call: TRBJ1-4; cdr3_aa: ASSLLRGTEDEKLF
v_call: TRBV5-1; j_call: TRBJ2-5; cdr3_aa: ASSFAAGEETQY
v_call: TRBV5-1; j_call: TRBJ1-2; cdr3_aa: ASSLYVGDGYT
v_call: TRBV29-1; j_call: TRBJ2-3; cdr3_aa: SVESGTDTQY
v_call: TRBV20-1; j_call: TRBJ1-2; cdr3_aa: SARAGGLYGYT
v_call: TRBV12-3/TRBV12-4; j_call: TRBJ2-1; cdr3_aa: ASSLIAGGPSEQF
v_call: TRBV20-1; j_call: TRBJ1-6; cdr3_aa: SAGYGQVNSPLH
v_call: TRBV5-1; j_call: TRBJ2-3; cdr3_aa: ASSFGGRTDTQY
v_call: TRBV5-1; j_call: TRBJ2-2; cdr3_aa: ASSSTSGRATGELF
v_call: TRBV10-1; j_call: TRBJ2-1; cdr3_aa: ASGRGFPNEQF
v_call: TRBV5-8; j_call: TRBJ1-2; cdr3_aa: ASSITGASNYGYT
v_call: TRBV4-3; j_call: TRBJ2-5; cdr3_aa: ASSQEELATSTYQETQY
v_call: TRBV5-1; j_call: TRBJ2-2; cdr3_aa: ASSVQGTGELF
v_call: TRBV15; j_call: TRBJ2-5; cdr3_aa: ATESFLLGVETQY
v_call: TRBV6-1; j_call: TRBJ2-3; cdr3_aa: ASSDPWGGLGDTQY
v_call: TRBV7-3; j_call: TRBJ2-1; cdr3_aa: ASSFGTGKDNEQF
v_call: TRBV24-1; j_call: TRBJ2-5; cdr3_aa: ATSSAGKEGETQY
v_call: TRBV7-2; j_call: TRBJ2-5; cdr3_aa: ASSLSKETQY
v_call: TRBV12-3/TRBV12-4; j_call: TRBJ2-7; cdr3_aa: ASSFQGKAAYEQY
v_call: TRBV29-1; j_call: TRBJ1-6; cdr3_aa: SGGDSLDSPLH
v_call: TRBV20-1; j_call: TRBJ1-2; cdr3_aa: SAHGAIGGYT
v_call: TRBV10-3; j_call: TRBJ1-4; cdr3_aa: AGRTGLDEKLF
v_call: TRBV11-3; j_call: TRBJ2-1; cdr3_aa: ASSAMDTSNEQF
v_call: TRBV20-1; j_call: TRBJ2-3; cdr3_aa: SASFAGTTDTQY
v_call: TRBV18; j_call: TRBJ2-3; cdr3_aa: ASSPSRLAGTDTQY
v_call: TRBV5-1; j_call: TRBJ2-3; cdr3_aa: ASSSRDSTDTQY
v_call: TRBV3-1; j_call: TRBJ2-5; cdr3_aa: ASSQAGLHTLSQY
v_call: TRBV25-1; j_call: TRBJ1-1; cdr3_aa: ASSALTGNTEAF
v_call: TRBV7-9; j_call: TRBJ2-1; cdr3_aa: ASSPALGGGNEQF
v_call: TRBV6-5; j_call: TRBJ1-1; cdr3_aa: ASSYSAAVNTEAF
v_call: TRBV20-1; j_call: TRBJ1-2; cdr3_aa: SAHGGGYT
v_call: TRBV7-9; j_call: TRBJ1-1; cdr3_aa: ASSAQGETEAF
v_call: TRBV7-9; j_call: TRBJ2-3; cdr3_aa: ASSPAPSGGRADTQY
v_call: TRBV6-1; j_call: TRBJ2-7; cdr3_aa: ASRLSRGSYEQY
v_call: TRBV19; j_call: TRBJ1-5; cdr3_aa: ASGGRAQPQH
v_call: TRBV27; j_call: TRBJ1-1; cdr3_aa: ASSSGGHLRTEAF